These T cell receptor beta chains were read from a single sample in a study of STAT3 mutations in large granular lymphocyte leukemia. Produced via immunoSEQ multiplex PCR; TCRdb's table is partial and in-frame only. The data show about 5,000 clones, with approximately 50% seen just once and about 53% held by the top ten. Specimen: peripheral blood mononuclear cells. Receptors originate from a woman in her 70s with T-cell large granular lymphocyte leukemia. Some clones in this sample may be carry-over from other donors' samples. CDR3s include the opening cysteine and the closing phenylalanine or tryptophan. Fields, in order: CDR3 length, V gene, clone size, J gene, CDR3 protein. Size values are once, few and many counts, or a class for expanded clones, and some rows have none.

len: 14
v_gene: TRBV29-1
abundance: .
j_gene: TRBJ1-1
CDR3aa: CSVVWGGGRTEAFF

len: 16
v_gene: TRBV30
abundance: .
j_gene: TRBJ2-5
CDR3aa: CAWSAGLAGVVETQYF

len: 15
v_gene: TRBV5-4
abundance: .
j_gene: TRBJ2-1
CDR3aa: CASSLGASGQNEQFF

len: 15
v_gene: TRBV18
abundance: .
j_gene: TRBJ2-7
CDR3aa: CASSLTSGTTYEQYF

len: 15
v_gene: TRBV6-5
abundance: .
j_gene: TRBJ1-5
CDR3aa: CASRSQGSSNQPQHF

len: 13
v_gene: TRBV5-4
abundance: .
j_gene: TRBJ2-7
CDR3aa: CASSLTGTYEQYF

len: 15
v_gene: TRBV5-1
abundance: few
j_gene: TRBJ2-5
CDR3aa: CASSLGGRFQETQYF

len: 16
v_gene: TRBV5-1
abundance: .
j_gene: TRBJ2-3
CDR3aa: CASSLTSGSQKDTQYF

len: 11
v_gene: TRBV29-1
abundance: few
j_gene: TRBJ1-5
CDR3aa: CSVGGEGPQHF

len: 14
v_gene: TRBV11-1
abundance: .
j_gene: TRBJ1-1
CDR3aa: CASSPGQGTTEAFF

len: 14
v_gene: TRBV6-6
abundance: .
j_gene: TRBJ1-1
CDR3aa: CASSSGTGVIGAFF

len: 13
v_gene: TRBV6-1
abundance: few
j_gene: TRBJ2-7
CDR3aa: CASSVDRVDEQYF

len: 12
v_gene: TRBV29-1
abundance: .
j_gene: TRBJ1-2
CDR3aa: CSVRAADYGYTF

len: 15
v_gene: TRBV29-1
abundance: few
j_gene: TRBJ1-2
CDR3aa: CSVEDPGGSDYGYTF

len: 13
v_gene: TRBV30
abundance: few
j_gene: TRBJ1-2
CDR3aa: CAWGGFGTADATF

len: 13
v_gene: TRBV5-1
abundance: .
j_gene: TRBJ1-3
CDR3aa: CASSSLGGNTIYF

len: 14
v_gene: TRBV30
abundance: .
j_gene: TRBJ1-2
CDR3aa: CAWSPGQGLYGYTF

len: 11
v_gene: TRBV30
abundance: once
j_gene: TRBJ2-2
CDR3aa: CASKGFGELFF

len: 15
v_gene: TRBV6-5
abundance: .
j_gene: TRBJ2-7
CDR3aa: CASAPGLADTYEQYF

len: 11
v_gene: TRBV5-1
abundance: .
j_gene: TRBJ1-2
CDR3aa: CASSDNYGYTF

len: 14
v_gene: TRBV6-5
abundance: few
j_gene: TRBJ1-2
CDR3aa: CASSYSQAPYGYTF

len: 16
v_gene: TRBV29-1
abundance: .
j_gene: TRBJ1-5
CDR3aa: CSVVLHPDSGNQPQHF

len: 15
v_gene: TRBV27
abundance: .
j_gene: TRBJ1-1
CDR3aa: CASSSPTGGNTEAFF

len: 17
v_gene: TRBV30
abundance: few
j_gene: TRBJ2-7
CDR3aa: CAWSAQLGQGPTYEQYF

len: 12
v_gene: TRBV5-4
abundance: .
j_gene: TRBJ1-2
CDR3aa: CASNPGQGRYTF

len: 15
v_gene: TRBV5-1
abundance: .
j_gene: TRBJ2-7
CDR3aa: CASSPERGSSYEQYF

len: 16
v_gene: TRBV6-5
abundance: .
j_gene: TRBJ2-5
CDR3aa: CASSYVGTVYQETQYF

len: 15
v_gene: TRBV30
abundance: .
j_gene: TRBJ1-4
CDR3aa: CAWSVGGTTNEKLFF

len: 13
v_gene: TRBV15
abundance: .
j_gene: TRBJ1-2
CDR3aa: CATSREEGDGYTF

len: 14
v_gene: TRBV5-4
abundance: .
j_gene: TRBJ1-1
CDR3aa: CASSRGATNTEAFF